The source of this T cell receptor beta chain is a study of blood T cell repertoires in COVID-19. Study overall: Nucleic acid was either cDNA or gDNA, and it came from T cells, B-cell-depleted T cells, or PBMCs.

TCRdb's table, derived via immunoSEQ multiplex PCR, lists solely in-frame clones and lacks some. The sample holds 90,000 to 100,000 clones, 75% to 85% seen once. V lost 5 bases and J 5 bases, leaving 16 bases between the germline ends. This CDR3 comprises 14 residues. The germline gives CDR1 MGHRA, CDR2 YSYEKL. This clonotype was sampled from a man aged 70 or older with acute or convalescent COVID-19. The sample taken for sequencing was peripheral blood. The chain uses TRBV4-1 and TRBJ2-7; D is uncertain. CDR3 protein: CASSTRRLLDEQYF. CDR3 nucleotides: TGCGCCAGCAGCACACGACGGCTCCTAGACGAGCAGTACTTC.